Each of the 27 T cell receptor beta chains below was sequenced from the same sample in a study of OX40 agonist ivuxolimab in advanced cancers. Using immunoSEQ multiplex PCR, the repertoire was profiled, and TCRdb retains in-frame clones only, with some absent. The profile shows around 64,000 clones, 75% to 90% of them singletons. The specimen comprised CD4+ or CD8+ T cells sorted from blood, sampled in a trial of the OX40 agonist ivuxolimab. The receptors come from an adult with an advanced solid tumor such as melanoma, head and neck, liver or kidney cancer.

The chain is built from TRBV2 and TRBJ2-1; TRBD1 is a possible D gene (6 bases). Germline V lookup: CDR1 SNHLY, CDR2 FYNNEI. The V and J ends lost 4 bases and 7 bases respectively, with 11 bases between them. This CDR3 is built from 13 residues. The CDR3: CASSATGKNEQFF. Here the CDR3 DNA reads TGTGCCAGCAGTGCAACAGGGAAGAATGAGCAGTTCTTC.

This rearrangement joins TRBV7-2 to TRBJ2-7; possibly TRBD2 for D (6 bases). The CDR3 runs to 15 residues. Trimming stripped 1 base from V and 2 bases from J, with 12 bases between. The germline gives CDR1 SGHTA, CDR2 FQGNSA. The CDR3 DNA reads as TGTGCCAGCAGCTTAGGGCTAGCGCGAGCCTACGAGCAGTACTTC. Its protein product is CASSLGLARAYEQYF.

The chain combines TRBV5-1 with TRBJ2-7, with TRBD2 matching 13 bases. CDR1 SGHRS and CDR2 YFSETQ come from the germline V gene. The trim removed 4 bases at V and 9 bases at J, leaving 10 bases unmatched. There are 15 residues in the CDR3. CDR3 protein: CASSNAGLAGQGQYF. CDR3 nucleotides: TGCGCCAGCAGCAACGCGGGACTAGCGGGACAAGGGCAGTACTTC.

The chain employs TRBV4-2 and TRBJ2-5; D is possibly TRBD2 (6 bases). The ends were cut back, 1 base at V and 2 bases at J, with 8 bases in the middle. CDR1 and CDR2 (germline): LGHNA, YNFKEQ. The CDR3 extends over 14 amino acids. The CDR3 DNA reads as TGTGCCAGCAGCCAAGGCGGGGCTCAAGAGACCCAGTACTTC. It is translated as CASSQGGAQETQYF.

V gene TRBV9 combines with J gene TRBJ1-2; D is unresolved. Trimming cost V 0 bases and J 6 bases, with 6 bases left between them. Germline loops: CDR1 SGDLS, CDR2 YYNGEE. The length of the CDR3 is 12 residues. CDR3 DNA sequence: TGTGCCAGCAGCGTAGGTGGCGATGGCTACACCTTC. It specifies CASSVGGDGYTF.

V is TRBV7-6 and J is TRBJ2-5; 8 bases line up with TRBD1. Losses at the gene ends were 5 bases for V and 1 base for J; bases not matched to a gene: 12. Per the germline V gene, CDR1 is SGHVS and CDR2 is FNYEAQ. The CDR3 totals 17 residues. Here the CDR3 DNA reads TGTGCCAGCAGCCCAACTCTGCGGACAGGGACCCAAGAGACCCAGTACTTC. It specifies CASSPTLRTGTQETQYF.

The chain links TRBV29-1 to TRBJ1-3; perhaps TRBD1 as D (6 bases). Germline loops: CDR1 SQVTM, CDR2 ANQGSEA. The V gene lost 7 bases and the J gene lost 8 bases, with 15 bases spanning the gap. The CDR3 length is 12 residues. CDR3 nucleotides: TGCAGCGCATATCAGGGGAAGGACACCATATATTTT. Its protein is CSAYQGKDTIYF.

The V and J genes are TRBV6-1 and TRBJ2-7; D is perhaps TRBD2 (6 bases). The germline V gene has CDR1 MNHNS and CDR2 SASEGT. The CDR3 is made up of 16 amino acids. Trimming cost V 1 base and J 0 bases, with 13 bases left between them. The CDR3 bases are TGTGCCAGCAGTGAAGTGGGGGACTTGAGCTCCTACGAGCAGTACTTC. It specifies CASSEVGDLSSYEQYF.

The V and J genes are TRBV28 and TRBJ2-3; perhaps TRBD2 as D (7 bases). CDR1 is MDHEN, CDR2 SYDVKM, per germline. V lost 5 bases and J 4 bases, leaving 16 bases between the germline ends. The CDR3 loop spans 15 amino acids. CDR3 bases: TGTGCCAGCAGTGGGGGGGCAGGGACCCCAGATACGCAGTATTTT. Translation: CASSGGAGTPDTQYF.

The chain is built from TRBV5-4 and TRBJ1-1; 8 positions agree with TRBD1. The CDR3 runs to 15 residues. Germline loops: CDR1 SGHNT, CDR2 YYREEE (reference sequence). The V and J ends lost 4 bases and 0 bases, in that order; junction bases with no gene match: 5. CDR3 region: CASSVQQGVNTEAFF. The CDR3 DNA sequence: TGTGCCAGCAGCGTACAACAGGGGGTGAACACTGAAGCTTTCTTT.

The chain's CDR3 is CATSNPTGGVEEQYF. The CDR3 DNA follows: TGTGCCACCAGCAACCCGACAGGGGGGGTGGAAGAGCAGTACTTC. The rearrangement links TRBV15 to TRBJ2-7; 9 bases agree with TRBD1. The CDR3 covers 15 residues. The V and J ends lost 4 bases and 7 bases, in that order; junction bases with no gene match: 11. CDR1 LNHNV and CDR2 YYDKDF come from the germline V gene (reference sequence).

The V call is TRBV10-3, the J call TRBJ1-2; D not resolved. The CDR3 runs 14 residues. The germline V and J ends were trimmed by 0 bases and 4 bases, with 9 bases remaining between them. CDR1 and CDR2 (germline): ENHRY, SYGVKD. In nucleotides, the CDR3 is TGTGCCATCAGTGAGTCGGACCCGACCTATGGCTACACCTTC. This encodes CAISESDPTYGYTF.

The chain links TRBV5-1 to TRBJ1-2, with D hard to call. There are 13 residues in the CDR3. Germline V lookup: CDR1 SGHRS, CDR2 YFSETQ. The V end was cut by 0 bases, the J end by 8 bases, with 11 bases between. CDR3 DNA: TGCGCCAGCAGCTTGGGACCCGGGGTCGGCTACACCTTC. Protein sequence: CASSLGPGVGYTF.

This clone has a single count. The CDR3 bases are TGCGCCAGCAGGGAACCCGGGGACGCTCCCGGTCAGTACTTC. It codes for CASREPGDAPGQYF. V is TRBV5-1 and J is TRBJ2-7, with D perhaps assigned TRBD1 or TRBD2 (5 bases each). The V end lost 5 bases, the J end lost 10 bases, and 22 bases lay between the germline ends. Germline CDR1 is SGHRS and CDR2 is YFSETQ. The CDR3 runs to 14 residues.

This sequence joins TRBV5-4 and TRBJ2-1; 13 positions agree with TRBD2. The germline gives CDR1 SGHNT, CDR2 YYREEE (reference sequence). The CDR3 extends over 15 amino acids. Trimming removed 0 bases from V and 9 bases from J; junction bases left unmatched: 3. The CDR3 DNA reads TGTGCCAGCAGCTTGGTGCGACTAGCGGGAGGTGAGCAGTTCTTC. This translates into CASSLVRLAGGEQFF.

This CDR3 is CASSLAGGRGYEQYF. The CDR3 coding sequence is TGTGCCAGCAGCTTGGCTGGCGGGAGAGGCTACGAGCAGTACTTC. The rearrangement joins TRBV5-4 to TRBJ2-7; 7 positions match TRBD2. Trimming took 0 bases from V and 3 from J; bases not matched to a gene: 6. The CDR3 is 15 amino acids. Germline assignment: CDR1 SGHNT and CDR2 YYREEE (reference sequence).

This clone was seen just once. The rearrangement links TRBV25-1 to TRBJ1-1; no definite D call. The V gene's germline CDR1 is MGHDK and CDR2 SYGVNS. V lost 1 base and J 1 base, leaving 7 bases between the germline ends. This CDR3 is built from 14 residues. The CDR3 bases are TGTGCCAGCAGTGAATTCGCAGGGAACACTGAAGCTTTCTTT. The encoded protein is CASSEFAGNTEAFF.

J is TRBJ2-1 and V is TRBV2; D tentatively reads TRBD1 or TRBD2 (6 bases each). The germline V gene has CDR1 SNHLY and CDR2 FYNNEI. The V end lost 3 bases, the J end lost 14 bases, and 20 bases lay between the germline ends. CDR3 length: 14 residues. DNA for the CDR3: TGTGCCAGCAGTGATTTCAGGGGTGGAGGACTAAAGTTCTTC. Translating gives CASSDFRGGGLKFF.

This clone was seen just once. The CDR3 sequence: CASSVGRGGPINEQFF. DNA for the CDR3: TGTGCCAGCAGCGTGGGGCGGGGGGGGCCGATCAATGAGCAGTTCTTC. This rearrangement joins TRBV7-2 to TRBJ2-1; 9 nucleotides line up with TRBD2. Trimming removed 5 bases from V and 6 bases from J; junction bases left unmatched: 11. Per germline, CDR1 SGHTA and CDR2 FQGNSA. This CDR3 has 16 amino acids.

This rearrangement joins TRBV9 to TRBJ1-1, with a possible D match to TRBD1 (6 bases). The CDR3 consists of 16 residues. Between the trimmed V and J ends, which lost 0 bases and 4 bases, there was a span of 16 bases. Germline V gene sequence: CDR1 SGDLS, CDR2 YYNGEE. The CDR3 DNA is TGTGCCAGCAGCGTAGCCCCGGGGGGGCAGGGCACTGAAGCTTTCTTT. This codes for CASSVAPGGQGTEAFF.

V is TRBV7-2 and J is TRBJ2-3; TRBD2 matches 13 bases. V lost 4 bases, J lost 4 bases, and 5 bases stayed unmatched. Germline V gene data show CDR1 as SGHTA and CDR2 as FQGNSA. CDR3 length equals 16 residues. The CDR3 bases are TGTGCCAGCAGCTCACGGACTAGCGGGAGATCAGATACGCAGTATTTT. Protein: CASSSRTSGRSDTQYF.

The chain uses TRBV18 and TRBJ1-1; possible D gene TRBD1, 5 bases. CDR1 is KGHSH and CDR2 is LQKENI in the germline V gene. This CDR3 spans 14 amino acids. Trimming took off 5 bases at V and 1 base at J, with 11 bases between the two ends. CDR3 protein: CASSYEGTNTEAFF. The CDR3 DNA reads TGTGCCAGCTCATACGAGGGGACGAACACTGAAGCTTTCTTT.

A word on this clone: At one boundary the junction diverges from the germline segment, which might be a read error. CDR3 amino acids: CAGSETGIKETQYF. In nucleotides, the CDR3 is TGTGCCGGCAGTGAGACCGGGATCAAAGAGACCCAGTACTTC. V is TRBV25-1 and J is TRBJ2-5; D possibly corresponds to TRBD2 (5 bases). The CDR3 runs to 14 residues. Germline V gene data show CDR1 as MGHDK and CDR2 as SYGVNS.

CDR3 loop: CASSQGDIIGNTIYF. The DNA of the CDR3 is TGTGCCAGTAGTCAGGGGGATATAATTGGAAACACCATATATTTT. V is TRBV19 and J is TRBJ1-3; TRBD1 matches at 7 bases. Trimming took 5 bases from V and 3 from J; bases not matched to a gene: 7. Looked up from germline, CDR1 is LNHDA and CDR2 is SQIVND (reference sequence). The CDR3 contains 15 residues. Full variable domain (remainder filled in from reference TRBV19 and TRBJ1-3): DGGITQSPKYLFRKEGQNVTLSCEQNLNHDAMYWYRQDPGQGLRLIYYSQIVNDFQKGDIAEGYSVSREKKESFPLTVTSAQKNPTAFYLCASSQGDIIGNTIYFGEGSWLTVV.

This chain joins TRBV7-9 and TRBJ2-3; D not resolved. The germline gives CDR1 SEHNR, CDR2 FQNEAQ (reference sequence). V was shortened by 1 base and J by 0 bases, with 11 bases between the two germline ends. The CDR3 runs to 16 residues. CDR3 DNA sequence: TGTGCCAGCAGCTTAGAGTGGACGGCTAGCACAGATACGCAGTATTTT. Translated, it gives CASSLEWTASTDTQYF.

The gene calls are TRBV4-1 and TRBJ2-1; unclear D gene. This CDR3 has 14 amino acids. Germline V gene data show CDR1 as MGHRA and CDR2 as YSYEKL. V was pared by 4 bases and J by 2 bases, with 9 bases between. The CDR3 coding sequence is TGCGCCAGCAGCCGAGATCGAACCTACAATGAGCAGTTCTTC. Translated, it gives CASSRDRTYNEQFF.

CDR3 protein: CASSSNSGRSGNTIYF. The CDR3 nucleotides are TGTGCCAGCAGTTCAAATTCAGGGCGCTCTGGAAACACCATATATTTT. J is TRBJ1-3 and V is TRBV6-5, with TRBD1 as a possible D gene (5 bases). Between the trimmed V and J ends, which lost 4 bases and 0 bases, there was a span of 13 bases. Germline values: CDR1 MNHEY, CDR2 SVGAGI. This CDR3 is built from 16 residues.